A single sample gave rise to the 21 T cell receptor beta chains below, sequenced in a study of regulatory T cells in long-lasting Graves disease. Arm-PCR of CDR3 regions and iRepertoire HTBI primers were used to build TCR beta libraries. TCRdb used MiXCR to reprocess the multiplex PCR reads, holding one entry per CDR3 protein. The table records about 660,000 distinct CDR3 sequences, approximately 29% of them present only once. As to time point: persistent/refractory GD, antithyroid drugs over 5 years with positive TRAb. PBMCs provided the RNA from which the TCR library was made. The specimen comprised peripheral blood mononuclear cells (PBMCs), sampled when the disease was refractory, from a patient treated with antithyroid drugs. All receptors come from a female donor with Graves disease.

Many counts were recorded for this clonotype. This chain uses TRBV2 with TRBJ1-1; possibly TRBD1 for D (5 bases). The germline CDR1 and CDR2 sequences are SNHLY and FYNNEI. The CDR3 runs to 15 residues. V lost 0 bases and J lost 4, with 12 bases in between. In DNA, the CDR3 is TGTGCCAGCAGTGAAGCGCTTCAGGGCAGCACTGAAGCTTTCTTT. This encodes CASSEALQGSTEAFF.

This clonotype was detected only a few times. The CDR3 loop is CASSRGSGETQYF. Written as DNA, the CDR3 is TGTGCCAGCAGTCGGGGGAGTGGAGAGACCCAGTACTTC. The chain employs TRBV12-3 or TRBV12-4 and TRBJ2-5; weak D call: TRBD2 (6 bases). V lost 5 bases, J lost 4 bases, and 11 bases lay in between. This CDR3 has 13 residues.

This chain uses TRBV5-6 with TRBJ2-4, with D maybe TRBD1 (6 bases). V was clipped by 6 bases and J by 5 bases, with 18 bases between them. CDR3 length: 15 residues. The germline gives CDR1 SGHDT, CDR2 YYEEEE. CDR3 sequence reads: CASTRAGDGQNIQYF. DNA of the CDR3: TGTGCCAGCACCCGAGCAGGGGACGGCCAAAACATTCAGTACTTC.

This clonotype was seen a few times. The chain recombines TRBV28 with TRBJ2-7; D gene ambiguous. V was pared by 3 bases and J by 3 bases, with 12 bases between. The CDR3 consists of 14 residues. CDR1 and CDR2 (germline): MDHEN, SYDVKM. This chain's CDR3 is CASSFQARVYEQYF. In DNA, the CDR3 is TGTGCCAGCAGTTTTCAGGCCCGAGTCTACGAGCAGTACTTC.

Only a few counts were recorded for this clonotype. The V and J genes are TRBV30 and TRBJ1-1; 7 nucleotides align to TRBD1. The CDR3 spans 13 residues. Per the germline V gene, CDR1 is GTSNPN and CDR2 is SVGIG (reference sequence). Trimming at V came to 3 bases and at J to 1 base, leaving 2 bases not matched to a gene. DNA for the CDR3: TGTGCCTGGAGGGGGACAGAGAACACTGAAGCTTTCTTT. It translates to CAWRGTENTEAFF.

The chain couples TRBV19 to TRBJ1-5; the D is unclear. The V end was cut by 2 bases, the J end by 1 base, with 9 bases between. Germline V CDR1 and CDR2: LNHDA, SQIVND (reference sequence). This CDR3 is built from 15 residues. The CDR3 protein is CASSILVGSNQPQHF. The CDR3 nucleotides read TGTGCCAGTAGTATACTAGTCGGGAGCAATCAGCCCCAGCATTTT.

This rearrangement joins TRBV11-2 to TRBJ2-7; D gene unclear. Germline loops: CDR1 SGHAT, CDR2 FQNNGV. This CDR3 has 12 amino acids. V was shortened by 6 bases and J by 3 bases, with 9 bases between the two germline ends. In DNA, the CDR3 is TGTGCCAGCAGATCCATACACTACGAGCAGTACTTC. This sequence encodes CASRSIHYEQYF.

The chain uses TRBV19 and TRBJ1-5; TRBD1 might be the D (5 bases). The CDR3 consists of 12 residues. Trimming removed 7 bases at V and 3 bases at J, with 7 bases between. The germline gives CDR1 LNHDA, CDR2 SQIVND (reference sequence). The CDR3 nucleotides read TGTGCCAGTAAGACAGTCAATCAGCCCCAGCATTTT. Residues: CASKTVNQPQHF.

This clonotype appeared a few times. The V call is TRBV7-9, the J call TRBJ1-1; 8 bases align to TRBD1. The J segment lost 0 bases and the V segment lost 1 base, leaving 4 bases of the junction unmatched. The CDR3 totals 16 residues. Germline V lookup: CDR1 SEHNR, CDR2 FQNEAQ (reference sequence). The CDR3 here is CASSLGRTGMNTEAFF. The DNA of the CDR3 is TGTGCCAGCAGCTTAGGACGGACAGGGATGAACACTGAAGCTTTCTTT.

The chain employs TRBV12-3 or TRBV12-4 and TRBJ2-7, with a tentative D call TRBD2 (5 bases). The germline V and J ends were trimmed by 2 bases and 0 bases, with 14 bases remaining between them. The CDR3 spans 16 residues. CDR3 bases: TGTGCCAGCAGTTTACGGGCGGGCGCTCTCTCCTACGAGCAGTACTTC. The encoded protein is CASSLRAGALSYEQYF.

The V and J genes are TRBV28 and TRBJ2-7; no clear D gene. Trimming removed 7 bases from V and 4 bases from J, with 11 bases in between. This CDR3 has 12 amino acids. CDR1 and CDR2 from the germline V gene are MDHEN and SYDVKM. The CDR3 spells CASTVSGYEQYF. The CDR3, as DNA: TGTGCCAGCACCGTCTCCGGATACGAGCAGTACTTC.

This chain joins TRBV10-3 and TRBJ1-6; D might be TRBD1 (6 bases). Per the germline V gene, CDR1 is ENHRY and CDR2 is SYGVKD. V was cut by 9 bases and J by 10 bases, with 13 bases left in between. This CDR3 spans 12 amino acids. For the CDR3, the DNA is TGTGCCATTGGGCAGGGGCAATCACCCCTCCACTTT. This sequence encodes CAIGQGQSPLHF.

The CDR3 region is CASSYRPSNEQFF. The CDR3 DNA is TGTGCCAGCAGTTACCGCCCTTCGAATGAGCAGTTCTTC. The rearrangement joins TRBV6-2 or TRBV6-3 to TRBJ2-1, with D hard to call. Germline assignment: CDR1 MNHEY and CDR2 SVGEGT. V lost 2 bases, J lost 7 bases, and 9 bases lay in between. The CDR3 extends over 13 amino acids.

This clonotype was detected a few times. The CDR3 is CASSQAAGGEQYF. The CDR3 DNA follows: TGTGCCAGCAGCCAAGCTGCAGGGGGCGAGCAGTACTTC. This chain connects TRBV3-1 to TRBJ2-7; 7 bases align to TRBD1. After removal of 1 base from V and 6 bases from J, the junction contained 3 bases not matched to a gene. The CDR3 runs to 13 residues. CDR1 and CDR2 (germline): LGHDT, YNNKEL (reference sequence).

Turning to this clonotype: It may be a read error: a sequence one base away is much more abundant. The rearrangement links TRBV12-3 or TRBV12-4 to TRBJ1-2; weak D call: TRBD1 (5 bases). V dropped 7 bases and J dropped 4 bases, with 13 bases sitting between them. The CDR3 runs to 13 residues. CDR3 nucleotide sequence: TGTGCCAGCACCCCAAACAGGTTCTATGGCTACACCTTC. Encoded protein: CASTPNRFYGYTF.

This clonotype occurred a few times. The genes are TRBV12-3 or TRBV12-4 and TRBJ1-5, with TRBD1 matching 7 bases. V dropped 5 bases and J dropped 5; count of bases not matched to a gene: 9. The CDR3 extends over 15 amino acids. DNA of the CDR3: TGTGCCAGCAGTACCGACAGGGATCCTCATCAGCCCCAGCATTTT. As protein: CASSTDRDPHQPQHF.

There are a few counts of this clonotype. The chain is built from TRBV3-1 and TRBJ1-2; 9 positions agree with TRBD1. Germline V lookup: CDR1 LGHDT, CDR2 YNNKEL (reference sequence). The ends lost 1 base at V and 7 bases at J; junction bases unmatched: 4. The CDR3 covers 14 residues. The CDR3 nucleotides are TGTGCCAGCAGCCAAGCCGGGACAGGGTTTGGCTACACCTTC. It yields the protein CASSQAGTGFGYTF.

There are many counts of this clonotype. J is TRBJ2-5 and V is TRBV6-2 or TRBV6-3, with TRBD2 matching 9 bases. This CDR3 is built from 14 residues. The V segment lost 7 bases and the J segment 4 bases; nucleotides outside the gene matches: 7. Germline CDR1 MNHEY, CDR2 SVGEGT. The CDR3 is CASNIAGVGETQYF. The CDR3, as DNA: TGTGCCAGCAATATAGCGGGAGTGGGAGAGACCCAGTACTTC.

This clonotype has just a few counts. A read error may account for a junction end that differs from germline. The J gene is TRBJ2-1, the V gene TRBV12-3 or TRBV12-4, with TRBD2 identical over 9 bases. The length of the CDR3 is 14 residues. CDR3 bases: TGTGCCAGCAGTCTAGCGGGATCGGCCGGTGAGCAGTTCTTC. Amino acid sequence: CASSLAGSAGEQFF.

This clonotype was picked up a small number of times. The chain recombines TRBV6-1 with TRBJ1-2; D might be TRBD1 (5 bases). Trimming pared 4 bases from V and 4 bases from J, leaving 13 bases between. This CDR3 region has 14 residues. Germline V lookup: CDR1 MNHNS, CDR2 SASEGT. This chain's CDR3 is CASSAGAYGYGYTF. In DNA, the CDR3 is TGTGCCAGCAGTGCTGGGGCATATGGCTATGGCTACACCTTC.

This sequence joins TRBV4-1 and TRBJ1-2, with unresolved D. Germline V lookup: CDR1 MGHRA, CDR2 YSYEKL. The CDR3 contains 15 residues. Trimming left V 3 bases short and J 2 bases short, with 13 bases between. In nucleotides, the CDR3 is TGCGCCAGCAGCCAGGTGGAGGGAGAAAACTATGGCTACACCTTC. Protein: CASSQVEGENYGYTF.